The rows below give T cell receptor beta chains drawn from one sample of a study of shared clonotypes between healthy human individuals. Only in-frame clones appear in the TCRdb table, and some are missing; sequencing was by immunoSEQ multiplex PCR. The data hold 700,000 or so clones, with roughly 78% observed a single time. Sequenced input: memory CD4+ T cells sorted from blood. The source is a woman aged 25-40 years in good health. The CDR3 runs from the conserved cysteine through the conserved F or W. The order of the fields is D gene, V gene, J gene, clone size, CDR3 DNA, CDR3 protein. A D gene is named only where the DNA matches it firmly. Rows may omit the clone size; those that give it use once, few, many or a size class.

TRBD2	TRBV5-4	TRBJ2-1	NA	TGTGCCAGCAGCCGGGCGGGAGGGAATGAGCAGTTCTTC	CASSRAGGNEQFF
TRBD1	TRBV5-1	TRBJ2-2	NA	TGCGCCAGCAGCCAACCCTCCGGGACAGTGAACACCGGGGAGCTGTTTTTT	CASSQPSGTVNTGELFF
NA	TRBV19	TRBJ1-3	NA	TGTGCCAGTAAAGGTTTTGGGAGAAGCGGCTCTGGAAACACCATATATTTT	CASKGFGRSGSGNTIYF
TRBD1	TRBV10-3	TRBJ1-2	once	TGTGCCATCAGTGAGGACAGGGGGAACTATGGCTACACCTTC	CAISEDRGNYGYTF
NA	TRBV5-1	TRBJ1-1	NA	TGCGCCAGCAGCTTGGAGGTTTCACTTGAAGCTTTCTTT	CASSLEVSLEAFF
TRBD1	TRBV5-1	TRBJ2-7	NA	TGCGCCAGCAGCTTGCGTCGGGACAGCTCCTACGAGCAGTACTTC	CASSLRRDSSYEQYF
NA	TRBV9	TRBJ2-3	few	TGTGCCAGCAGCGTAGTCGGCAGCACAGATACGCAGTATTTT	CASSVVGSTDTQYF
NA	TRBV18	TRBJ1-5	NA	TGTGCCAGCTCACCGACAGATAATCAGCCCCAGCATTTT	CASSPTDNQPQHF
NA	TRBV9	TRBJ2-3	NA	TGTGCCAGCATCCTGGATACGCAGTATTTT	CASILDTQYF
NA	TRBV4-1	TRBJ1-5	NA	TGCGCCAGCAGCCAGTATGGTCGAGATCAGCCCCAGCATTTT	CASSQYGRDQPQHF
NA	TRBV2	TRBJ1-4	NA	TGTGCCAGCAGGAACACTGGGGGCGCTAATGAAAAACTGTTTTTT	CASRNTGGANEKLFF
TRBD1	TRBV28	TRBJ1-2	NA	TGTGCCAGCAGTTACACAGGGGCAACTAACTATGGCTACACCTTC	CASSYTGATNYGYTF
TRBD2	TRBV7-9	TRBJ2-7	many	TGTGCCAGCACAGGGAGGGCCGGTTCCTACGAGCAGTACTTC	CASTGRAGSYEQYF
TRBD2	TRBV28	TRBJ2-7	once	TGTGCCAGCAGTCCCTCATTGGGGAGCGGGAGTGAGTACGAGCAGTACTTC	CASSPSLGSGSEYEQYF
NA	TRBV19	TRBJ2-3	NA	TGTGCCAGTAGGACGGCCACTGATCCGCAGTATTTT	CASRTATDPQYF
TRBD2	TRBV19	TRBJ2-1	once	TGTGCCAGTAGTATAGATCGAGCGGGAGGGGGGAATGAGCAGTTCTTC	CASSIDRAGGGNEQFF
NA	TRBV7-3	TRBJ2-1	NA	TGTGCCAGCAGCTTAAACAAATACAATGAGCAGTTCTTC	CASSLNKYNEQFF
NA	TRBV7-9	TRBJ1-1	NA	TGTGCCAGCAGCTTAGAATCTGGGGGTGGCACTGAAGCTTTCTTT	CASSLESGGGTEAFF
NA	TRBV7-9	TRBJ1-5	NA	TGTGCCAGCAGCTTAGGCGGTCTCAATCAGCCCCAGCATTTT	CASSLGGLNQPQHF
TRBD2	TRBV6-1	TRBJ2-1	NA	TGTGCCAGCAGTGAAGGGGGACTAGCGGGAGGGCCAATTGAGCAGTTCTTC	CASSEGGLAGGPIEQFF
TRBD2	TRBV6-5	TRBJ2-1	NA	TGTGCCAGCAGTCTTGCGGGAGCCTCGTACAATGAGCAGTTCTTC	CASSLAGASYNEQFF
TRBD2	TRBV19	TRBJ2-3	NA	TGTGCCAGTAGTTCTCTAGCGGGAGAAGGCACAGATACGCAGTATTTT	CASSSLAGEGTDTQYF
NA	TRBV28	TRBJ2-3	NA	TGTGCCAGCACCCGAACTGGGCCAGATACGCAGTATTTT	CASTRTGPDTQYF
TRBD2	TRBV27	TRBJ2-1	few	TGTGCCAGCAGTATCCTGCTTCAGAGCGGGAGAATTATTGAGCAGTTCTTC	CASSILLQSGRIIEQFF
NA	TRBV7-2	TRBJ2-1	NA	TGTGCCAGCAGCTTGGGGGGGCGCAGCGATGAGCAGTTCTTC	CASSLGGRSDEQFF
NA	TRBV5-4	TRBJ2-5	NA	TGTGCCAGCAGCTTGGTTGGGGGTGAGACCCAGTACTTC	CASSLVGGETQYF
TRBD1	TRBV7-9	TRBJ1-4	NA	TGTGCCAGCAGCCCGGACAGGGCTAATGAAAAACTGTTTTTT	CASSPDRANEKLFF
NA	TRBV13	TRBJ2-3	once	TGTGCCAGCAGCTTCAGGCGGGTCACAGATACGCAGTATTTT	CASSFRRVTDTQYF
NA	TRBV7-8	TRBJ1-1	NA	TGTGCCAGCAGCTTGGGTTTAGGGGCTGAAGCTTTCTTT	CASSLGLGAEAFF
TRBD2	TRBV18	TRBJ2-7	NA	TGTGCCAGCTCACCGGGCGGGAGTATCTACGAGCAGTACTTC	CASSPGGSIYEQYF
NA	TRBV7-6	TRBJ2-5	once	TGTGCCAGCAGCTTACGCGCCAGGGCCCAAGAGACCCAGTACTTC	CASSLRARAQETQYF
NA	TRBV28	TRBJ1-3	NA	TGTGCCAGCAGCATACCTTGGGCTGGAAACACCATATATTTT	CASSIPWAGNTIYF
NA	TRBV9	TRBJ2-5	NA	TGTGCCAGCAGCGTAGGGAATGCCCAAGAGACCCAGTACTTC	CASSVGNAQETQYF
TRBD1	TRBV7-9	TRBJ2-7	NA	TGTGCCAGCAGCGGGTCCGGGACAGCATACATCATCTACGAGCAGTACTTC	CASSGSGTAYIIYEQYF
NA	TRBV5-1	TRBJ2-1	NA	TGCGCCAGCAGCGAGTCGGGACGTCGGAACAATGAGCAGTTCTTC	CASSESGRRNNEQFF
NA	TRBV10-3	TRBJ2-4	NA	TGTGCCATCAGTGGAGGGGAGCAAGCCAAAAACATTCAGTACTTC	CAISGGEQAKNIQYF
NA	TRBV5-1	TRBJ2-7	NA	TGCGCCAGCAGCTCGATGTACGATTCGGGGCTGGGTGGCGAGCAGTACTTC	CASSSMYDSGLGGEQYF